Listed below are T cell receptor beta chains from one sample, sequenced in a study of cytomegalovirus exposure and HLA in healthy donors. Assay: immunoSEQ multiplex PCR; the TCRdb copy retains only in-frame clones and omits some. The sample has fewer than 150,000 clones, 80% seen once; the top ten hold 1%. Sequencing used PBMCs. All receptors come from a man between 40 and 49 years old in good health and CMV-seronegative. Both conserved end residues are part of each CDR3. A D gene is named only where the DNA matches it firmly. Some rows have no size entry. The others give once, few or many, or a class for an expanded clone.

j_call: TRBJ2-3; v_call: TRBV28; clone_size: NA; d_call: TRBD2; cdr3_nt: TGTGCCAGCAGCCTCCGGACTAGCGAGAACCCAGATACGCAGTATTTT; cdr3_aa: CASSLRTSENPDTQYF
j_call: TRBJ2-1; v_call: TRBV28; clone_size: few; d_call: TRBD2; cdr3_nt: TGTGCCAGCATTCCAGCGGAGCTAGCGGGAAGCTCCTACAATGAGCAGTTCTTC; cdr3_aa: CASIPAELAGSSYNEQFF
j_call: TRBJ1-3; v_call: TRBV5-4; clone_size: NA; d_call: NA; cdr3_nt: TGTGCCAGCAGCCCGGGGGTGGATGGAAACACCATATATTTT; cdr3_aa: CASSPGVDGNTIYF
j_call: TRBJ1-1; v_call: TRBV28; clone_size: few; d_call: TRBD1; cdr3_nt: TGTGCCACCGTGGGACAGGTGAACACTGAAGCTTTCTTT; cdr3_aa: CATVGQVNTEAFF
j_call: TRBJ2-5; v_call: TRBV5-4; clone_size: NA; d_call: NA; cdr3_nt: TGTGCCAGCAGCTTGGCCCGAGGCCAAGAGACCCAGTACTTC; cdr3_aa: CASSLARGQETQYF
j_call: TRBJ2-2; v_call: TRBV25-1; clone_size: NA; d_call: TRBD1; cdr3_nt: TGTGCCAGCAGCTATCCGGGACAGGGGAACACCGGGGAGCTGTTTTTT; cdr3_aa: CASSYPGQGNTGELFF
j_call: TRBJ2-6; v_call: TRBV5-6; clone_size: few; d_call: NA; cdr3_nt: TGTGCCAGCAGCCCTGGGCAGCTTCCTTCTGGGGCCAACGTCCTGACTTTC; cdr3_aa: CASSPGQLPSGANVLTF
j_call: TRBJ1-6; v_call: TRBV7-9; clone_size: few; d_call: NA; cdr3_nt: TGTGCCAGCAGCTTAGGGGCAGCCACCACCAATTCACCCCTCCACTTT; cdr3_aa: CASSLGAATTNSPLHF
j_call: TRBJ2-7; v_call: TRBV10-2; clone_size: once; d_call: NA; cdr3_nt: TGCGCCAGCGGCCCCGGGGAGCAGTACTTC; cdr3_aa: CASGPGEQYF
j_call: TRBJ2-1; v_call: TRBV12-5; clone_size: NA; d_call: TRBD2; cdr3_nt: TGTGCTAGTGGTTTGGCTCGGACTAGTTTGTTCTTC; cdr3_aa: CASGLARTSLFF
j_call: TRBJ2-5; v_call: TRBV11-2; clone_size: NA; d_call: TRBD2; cdr3_nt: TGTGCCAGCAGCTTATTCGGCGGGGGAATCCAAGAGACCCAGTACTTC; cdr3_aa: CASSLFGGGIQETQYF
j_call: TRBJ1-1; v_call: TRBV6-5; clone_size: NA; d_call: TRBD1; cdr3_nt: TGTGCCAGCAGTTACGGTTCGGATGGGGGACAGGGAGCTTTCTTT; cdr3_aa: CASSYGSDGGQGAFF
j_call: TRBJ1-5; v_call: TRBV6-6; clone_size: few; d_call: NA; cdr3_nt: TGTGCCAGCAGAAAAGAGGGAGACGGCAATCAGCCCCAGCATTTT; cdr3_aa: CASRKEGDGNQPQHF
j_call: TRBJ2-7; v_call: TRBV2; clone_size: NA; d_call: NA; cdr3_nt: TGTGCCAGCAGAAAGGAGGACAGAAACCTCTACGAGCAGTACTTC; cdr3_aa: CASRKEDRNLYEQYF
j_call: TRBJ2-7; v_call: TRBV6-1; clone_size: NA; d_call: NA; cdr3_nt: TGTGCCAGCAGTGAAACCCTAATGGGGGGCTACGAGCAGTACTTC; cdr3_aa: CASSETLMGGYEQYF
j_call: TRBJ1-5; v_call: TRBV5-1; clone_size: NA; d_call: NA; cdr3_nt: TGCGCCAGCAGCTTGGGGGGGGAGGCTCAGCCCCAGCATTTT; cdr3_aa: CASSLGGEAQPQHF
j_call: TRBJ2-1; v_call: TRBV5-5; clone_size: NA; d_call: NA; cdr3_nt: TGTGCCAGCAGCTTGTGGGGGGATTTATCCTACAATGAGCAGTTCTTC; cdr3_aa: CASSLWGDLSYNEQFF
j_call: TRBJ1-1; v_call: TRBV6-6; clone_size: NA; d_call: NA; cdr3_nt: TGTGCCAGCAGAAGGACAGACCGACATATGCAAGCTTTCTTT; cdr3_aa: CASRRTDRHMQAFF
j_call: TRBJ1-3; v_call: TRBV10-3; clone_size: few; d_call: NA; cdr3_nt: TGTGCCATCAGTGATATAGCCAGCTCTGGAAACACCATATATTTT; cdr3_aa: CAISDIASSGNTIYF
j_call: TRBJ2-5; v_call: TRBV5-1; clone_size: NA; d_call: NA; cdr3_nt: TGCGCCAGCAGCTTGATCGGGATTCAGGAGACCCAGTACTTC; cdr3_aa: CASSLIGIQETQYF
j_call: TRBJ1-1; v_call: TRBV6-5; clone_size: NA; d_call: NA; cdr3_nt: TGTGCCAGCAGTTACTCGTATAGTTTGAACACTGAAGCTTTCTTT; cdr3_aa: CASSYSYSLNTEAFF
j_call: TRBJ2-7; v_call: TRBV5-4; clone_size: NA; d_call: TRBD2; cdr3_nt: TGTGCCAGCAGCTTGGGAAGCGGGGGAAGTATCTACGAGCAGTACTTC; cdr3_aa: CASSLGSGGSIYEQYF
j_call: TRBJ2-6; v_call: TRBV28; clone_size: NA; d_call: NA; cdr3_nt: TGTGCCAGCGCGACTCGCTATACGACGGAGTACTCTGGGGCCAACGTCCTGACTTTC; cdr3_aa: CASATRYTTEYSGANVLTF
j_call: TRBJ1-1; v_call: TRBV6-5; clone_size: NA; d_call: NA; cdr3_nt: TGTGCCAGCAGAATCTTCCGGGACACTGAAGCTTTCTTT; cdr3_aa: CASRIFRDTEAFF
j_call: TRBJ2-3; v_call: TRBV6-1; clone_size: few; d_call: TRBD2; cdr3_nt: TGTGCCAGCAACGGACTAGCGGGGTACGCTGATACGCAGTATTTT; cdr3_aa: CASNGLAGYADTQYF
j_call: TRBJ1-5; v_call: TRBV2; clone_size: NA; d_call: NA; cdr3_nt: TGTGCCAGCAGTGACGAGGGAGCAGCTTCCCAGCATTTT; cdr3_aa: CASSDEGAASQHF
j_call: TRBJ2-7; v_call: TRBV2; clone_size: NA; d_call: TRBD2; cdr3_nt: TGTGCCAGCAGGAGGTCCAGCGGGGGCGCCGAGCAGTACTTC; cdr3_aa: CASRRSSGGAEQYF
j_call: TRBJ2-1; v_call: TRBV7-2; clone_size: NA; d_call: TRBD2; cdr3_nt: TGTGCCAGCAGCCCCAGGACTAGCGGGGGGAGCGATAGGTACAATGAGCAGTTCTTC; cdr3_aa: CASSPRTSGGSDRYNEQFF
j_call: TRBJ1-5; v_call: TRBV19; clone_size: NA; d_call: NA; cdr3_nt: TGTGCCAGTAGTACCCCGGGACAAATTCAGCCCCAGCATTTT; cdr3_aa: CASSTPGQIQPQHF